One and the same sample provided the 18 T cell receptor beta chains below, sequenced in a study of beta chain features in type 1 diabetes. What was sequenced were expressed TCRB transcripts, since all of the isolated RNA had been reverse transcribed. Libraries were prepared by immunoSEQ multiplex PCR; TCRdb keeps only in-frame clonotypes and omits some of them. The sample holds more than 350,000 clones, about 10% seen once. The sequenced sample was naive CD4+ T cells from blood. The source is a young woman in good health.

The rearrangement uses TRBV9 and TRBJ1-2; the D is unclear. Looked up from germline, CDR1 is SGDLS and CDR2 is YYNGEE. V was trimmed by 2 bases and J by 0 bases, leaving 8 bases between them. The length of the CDR3 is 14 residues. The CDR3 sequence is CASSVSQANYGYTF. The DNA of the CDR3 is TGTGCCAGCAGCGTCAGCCAGGCTAACTATGGCTACACCTTC.

This clone was detected only a few times. The sample contains more than one DNA sequence encoding this CDR3. The genes are TRBV29-1 and TRBJ1-2; D gene ambiguous. This CDR3 has 12 amino acids. From germline, CDR1 is SQVTM and CDR2 ANQGSEA. Trimming removed 4 bases at V and 4 bases at J, with 10 bases between. This CDR3 reads CSVVDRTYGYTF. CDR3 DNA: TGCAGCGTTGTGGACCGAACCTATGGCTACACCTTC.

In this sample, this clone turned up a few times. This specimen includes other DNA sequences encoding the same CDR3. The chain has TRBV7-9 and TRBJ1-5; D may be TRBD1 (5 bases). V was pared by 2 bases and J by 3 bases, with 8 bases between. The CDR3 is 14 residues long. Germline-derived CDR1 and CDR2 are SEHNR and FQNEAQ (reference sequence). This chain's CDR3 is CASSLQGPNQPQHF. The CDR3 DNA sequence: TGTGCCAGCAGCTTACAGGGCCCCAATCAGCCCCAGCATTTT. The full variable domain, completed using reference TRBV7-9 and TRBJ1-5, is DTGVSQNPRHKITKRGQNVTFRCDPISEHNRLYWYRQTLGQGPEFLTYFQNEAQLEKSRLLSDRFSAERPKGSFSTLEIQRTEQGDSAMYLCASSLQGPNQPQHFGDGTRLSIL.

This clone was seen only a few times. The chain carries TRBV9 and TRBJ2-3; 8 bases align to TRBD2. The CDR3 loop spans 20 amino acids. The V segment lost 0 bases and the J segment 3 bases; nucleotides outside the gene matches: 18. Per germline, CDR1 SGDLS and CDR2 YYNGEE. This CDR3 is CASSVDGRSGGTTLTDTQYF. The CDR3 DNA sequence: TGTGCCAGCAGCGTAGATGGCCGAAGCGGGGGAACCACCCTAACAGATACGCAGTATTTT. The entire variable domain, with the rest obtained from reference TRBV9 and TRBJ2-3, is as follows: DSGVTQTPKHLITATGQRVTLRCSPRSGDLSVYWYQQSLDQGLQFLIQYYNGEERAKGNILERFSAQQFPDLHSELNLSSLELGDSALYFCASSVDGRSGGTTLTDTQYFGPGTRLTVL.

This clone was recorded a few times. The chain employs TRBV14 and TRBJ2-7; 9 bases align to TRBD1. The V gene end was trimmed by 1 base and the J gene end by 1 base; junction bases not matched to a gene: 5. There are 16 residues in the CDR3. The germline V gene encodes CDR1 SGHDN and CDR2 FVKESK. The CDR3 DNA reads TGTGCCAGCAGCCAAGTGAGGACAGGGGATTCCTACGAGCAGTACGTC. It encodes CASSQVRTGDSYEQYV.

CDR3 sequence (DNA): TGTGCCAGCAGCTTAGTCGCGCTAGCGGGAGGCTTGGACACCGGGGAGCTGTTTTTT. The encoded protein is CASSLVALAGGLDTGELFF. The chain employs TRBV13 and TRBJ2-2; 11 nucleotides match TRBD2. This CDR3 has 19 residues. CDR1 PRHDT and CDR2 FYEKMQ come from the germline V gene (reference sequence). Trimming cost V 1 base and J 3 bases; bases outside gene matches: 10.

This clone turned up a few times. The chain carries TRBV20-1 and TRBJ2-5; possibly TRBD2 for D (6 bases). The V end lost 5 bases, the J end lost 5 bases, and 9 bases lay between the germline ends. CDR3 length: 11 amino acids. Per the germline V gene, CDR1 is DFQATT and CDR2 is SNEGSKA (reference sequence). The CDR3 region is CSAGRGETQYF. The CDR3 nucleotides are TGCAGTGCTGGTCGGGGGGAGACCCAGTACTTC.

This clone was counted a few times. V usage is TRBV6-1 and J usage is TRBJ2-5, with 9 bases identical to TRBD1. This CDR3 has 12 residues. Germline CDR1 is MNHNS and CDR2 is SASEGT. V lost 10 bases, J lost 4 bases, and 4 bases stayed unmatched. The CDR3 reads CAIQGAGETQYF. The CDR3 nucleotides are TGTGCCATACAGGGGGCTGGAGAGACCCAGTACTTC.

The rearrangement links TRBV5-1 to TRBJ2-1; D unclear. The CDR3 has 14 residues. CDR1 and CDR2 from the germline V gene are SGHRS and YFSETQ. V dropped 1 base and J dropped 3 bases, with 8 bases sitting between them. CDR3 DNA sequence: TGCGCCAGCAGCTTGAAGGGTGACTACAATGAGCAGTTCTTC. Translated, it gives CASSLKGDYNEQFF. Full variable domain (remainder filled in from reference TRBV5-1 and TRBJ2-1): KAGVTQTPRYLIKTRGQQVTLSCSPISGHRSVSWYQQTPGQGLQFLFEYFSETQRNKGNFPGRFSGRQFSNSRSEMNVSTLELGDSALYLCASSLKGDYNEQFFGPGTRLTVL.

The chain links TRBV18 to TRBJ1-3; D unclear. Germline CDR1 reads KGHSH; CDR2 reads LQKENI. This CDR3 contains 13 residues. Between the trimmed V and J ends, which lost 5 bases and 4 bases, there was a span of 9 bases. The CDR3 is CASSAELGNTIYF. The CDR3 DNA follows: TGTGCCAGCTCAGCCGAACTGGGAAACACCATATATTTT. The entire variable domain, with the rest obtained from reference TRBV18 and TRBJ1-3, is as follows: NAGVMQNPRHLVRRRGQEARLRCSPMKGHSHVYWYRQLPEEGLKFMVYLQKENIIDESGMPKERFSAEFPKEGPSILRIQQVVRGDSAAYFCASSAELGNTIYFGEGSWLTVV.

This clone was seen a few times. This sequence joins TRBV13 and TRBJ2-3, with 8 bases aligning to TRBD1. CDR3 length: 13 residues. Germline CDR1 PRHDT, CDR2 FYEKMQ (reference sequence). The junction had 5 bases not matched to a gene; V was cut back by 10 bases and J by 2 bases. CDR3 DNA sequence: TGTGCCACCCGACAGGGGCACACAGATACGCAGTATTTT. It codes for CATRQGHTDTQYF.

The chain uses TRBV11-2 and TRBJ2-1; D call uncertain. Germline loops: CDR1 SGHAT, CDR2 FQNNGV. The CDR3 is 15 amino acids. Deletions cut 5 bases from V and 4 bases from J, with 15 bases between. Here the CDR3 DNA reads TGTGCCAGCAGCCATAAGTTTCCCGGTTACAATGAGCAGTTCTTC. Translation: CASSHKFPGYNEQFF.

This clone was picked up a small number of times. V is TRBV7-2 and J is TRBJ2-1, with TRBD2 as a possible D gene (6 bases). V shed 5 bases and J shed 2 bases, with 13 bases lying between them. The germline CDR1 and CDR2 sequences are SGHTA and FQGNSA. The CDR3 length is 15 residues. The CDR3: CASSERRDAYNEQFF. In DNA, the CDR3 is TGTGCCAGCAGCGAAAGGAGGGACGCCTACAATGAGCAGTTCTTC.

The DNA of the CDR3 is TGTGCCAGCAGTTGGCAACAGGGATACTACGAGCAGTACTTC. Encoded protein: CASSWQQGYYEQYF. The chain couples TRBV6-5 to TRBJ2-7; D perhaps matches TRBD1 (6 bases). V shed 4 bases and J shed 3 bases, with 13 bases lying between them. The V gene's germline CDR1 is MNHEY and CDR2 SVGAGI. The CDR3 is 14 residues long.

This CDR3 reads CASSSRTDTGELFF. Written as DNA, the CDR3 is TGTGCCAGCAGCTCCCGGACGGACACCGGGGAGCTGTTTTTT. The V call is TRBV5-4, the J call TRBJ2-2; D uncertain. CDR1 is SGHNT and CDR2 is YYREEE in the germline V gene (reference sequence). The CDR3 has 14 residues. V gave up 3 bases and J gave up 3 bases, with 9 bases separating them.

This chain connects TRBV7-6 to TRBJ2-2, with D unclear. The V end was cut by 7 bases, the J end by 1 base, with 16 bases between. The CDR3 totals 16 residues. Germline loops: CDR1 SGHVS, CDR2 FNYEAQ. CDR3 residues: CASTTHPGGNTGELFF. The CDR3 DNA sequence: TGTGCCAGCACCACCCACCCCGGCGGGAACACCGGGGAGCTGTTTTTT.

The CDR3 here is CASTKFGGHLGLVYGYTF. CDR3 in DNA: TGTGCCAGCACGAAATTCGGAGGACATCTGGGGTTGGTCTATGGCTACACCTTC. The V call is TRBV9, the J call TRBJ1-2; the D gene is possibly TRBD1 (5 bases). From germline, CDR1 is SGDLS and CDR2 YYNGEE. The length of the CDR3 is 18 residues. Trimming pared 6 bases from V and 4 bases from J, leaving 28 bases between.

The chain has TRBV9 and TRBJ1-2; D might be TRBD1 (5 bases). V was clipped by 1 base and J by 4 bases, with 14 bases between them. In germline, CDR1 is SGDLS, CDR2 YYNGEE. This CDR3 is built from 15 residues. CDR3 amino acids: CASSVRGGDGYGYTF. CDR3 in DNA: TGTGCCAGCAGCGTAAGAGGCGGGGACGGCTATGGCTACACCTTC. The full variable domain, completed using reference TRBV9 and TRBJ1-2, is DSGVTQTPKHLITATGQRVTLRCSPRSGDLSVYWYQQSLDQGLQFLIQYYNGEERAKGNILERFSAQQFPDLHSELNLSSLELGDSALYFCASSVRGGDGYGYTFGSGTRLTVV.